The clone carrying this TCR beta chain was picked up one time. The data were obtained in a study of blood T cell repertoires in COVID-19. Study-level background: Donors in the United States, Italy and Spain gave samples during acute or convalescent COVID-19.

TCRdb's table, derived via immunoSEQ multiplex PCR, lists solely in-frame clones and lacks some. The data hold 75,000 to 95,000 clones, with roughly 80% observed a single time. Specimen: peripheral blood. The clonotype comes from a human donor in a cohort sampled during active COVID-19.

The CDR3 DNA reads TGCGCCAGCAGCTTAATGGGGGTGAACAGGGGGCTCTCCAAACTGTTTTTT. Protein: CASSLMGVNRGLSKLFF. The chain employs TRBV5-1 and TRBJ1-4, with TRBD1 matching over 9 bases. The CDR3 consists of 17 residues. The germline V gene has CDR1 SGHRS and CDR2 YFSETQ. Unmatched junction bases numbered 16, after V lost 2 bases and J lost 11 bases.